The entry that follows covers one TCR beta chain sequence. This sample was included in a study of blood T cell repertoires in COVID-19. Across the study: Samples of COVID-19 (acute and convalescent) were obtained from the United States, Italy and Spain. The analysed material was cDNA or gDNA that came from T cells, B-cell-depleted T cells, or PBMCs.

In the authors' methods: Counts of nucleated cells, estimated from reference gene primer amplification, were obtained. The table came from immunoSEQ multiplex PCR; TCRdb's copy has only in-frame clones and leaves some out. V, J and clone size were drawn from that table, and D and trimming were deduced from the DNA. Found here are roughly 190,000 clones, just under 85% of them singletons; the top ten hold 4.5% to 5.5%. The CDR3 is made up of 16 amino acids. Trimming took off 5 bases at V and 2 bases at J, with 18 bases between the two ends. Germline loops: CDR1 SEHNR, CDR2 FQNEAQ (reference sequence).

This TCR was recovered from a woman aged 70-85 years with active or convalescent COVID-19. The specimen was peripheral blood. V usage is TRBV7-9 and J usage is TRBJ2-5; a weak D match, TRBD1 (6 bases). The CDR3 reads CASSPSTPTGQETQYF. For the CDR3, the DNA is TGTGCCAGCAGCCCTTCCACCCCGACAGGACAAGAGACCCAGTACTTC.